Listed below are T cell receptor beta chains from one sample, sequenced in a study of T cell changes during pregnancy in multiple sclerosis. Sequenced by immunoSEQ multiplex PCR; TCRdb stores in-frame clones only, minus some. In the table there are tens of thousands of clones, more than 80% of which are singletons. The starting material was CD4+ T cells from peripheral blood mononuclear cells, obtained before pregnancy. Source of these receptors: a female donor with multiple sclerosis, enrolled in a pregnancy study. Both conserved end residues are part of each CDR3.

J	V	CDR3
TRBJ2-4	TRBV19	CASSRTGILAKNIQYF
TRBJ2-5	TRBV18	CASSLQETQYF
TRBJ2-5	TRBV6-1	CASSASGRTTGETQYF
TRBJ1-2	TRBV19	CASWDTPYGYTF
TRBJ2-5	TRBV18	CASSPQHSETQYF
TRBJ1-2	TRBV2	CASRGRTGINYGYTF
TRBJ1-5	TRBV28	CASSAGQGRISF
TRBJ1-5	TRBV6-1	CASSVLIRVSNQPQHF
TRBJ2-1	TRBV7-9	CASTYGLAGSYNEQFF
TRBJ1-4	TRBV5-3	CARRGLVATNEKLFF
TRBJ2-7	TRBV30	CAGRVRDRISYEQYF
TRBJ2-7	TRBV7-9	CASSSWTATYEQYF
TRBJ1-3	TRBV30	CAWGHGNTIYF
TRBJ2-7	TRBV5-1	CASSWGTSDSYEQYF
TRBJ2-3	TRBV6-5	CASSYGHTQYF
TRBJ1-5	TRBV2	CASSDFSSNQPQHF
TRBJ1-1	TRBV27	CASSLTGTGGPNTEAFF
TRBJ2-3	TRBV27	CASSLTTGSTDTQYF
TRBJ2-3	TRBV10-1	CASSPLGSRDTQYF
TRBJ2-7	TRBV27	CASRPQGASSEQYF
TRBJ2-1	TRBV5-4	CASSLGRGRSFSYNEQFF
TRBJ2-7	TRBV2	CASSESSGFYEEF
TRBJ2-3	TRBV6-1	CASTPSYGTDTQYF
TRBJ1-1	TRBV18	CASSEQPPLNTEAFF
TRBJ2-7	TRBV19	CASSLTSGRQAEQYF
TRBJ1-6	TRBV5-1	CASSGGDGYNSPLHF
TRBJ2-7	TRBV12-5	CASGSPTSGRTHEQYF
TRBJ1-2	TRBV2	CASSDDRGVNGYTF
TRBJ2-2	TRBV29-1	CSGRDRVAGELFF
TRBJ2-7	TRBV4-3	CASSQDSLSYEQYF
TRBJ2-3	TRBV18	CASSPRESRTDTQYF
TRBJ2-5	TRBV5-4	CASSSGHIGEETQYF
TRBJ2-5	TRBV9	CASSVGGTGKETQYF